This is a list of T cell receptor beta chains from one sample in a study of blood T cell repertoires in COVID-19. Here immunoSEQ multiplex PCR was the method, and the copy in TCRdb shows in-frame clones only, minus some. The sample includes 85,000 to 120,000 clones, about 84% seen only once; the top ten take 11% to 15%. Sequencing was carried out using peripheral blood. These receptors were taken from a woman between 55 and 75 years old with acute or convalescent COVID-19. Both conserved end residues are part of each CDR3. Each record gives: D gene, J gene, clone size, V gene, CDR3 DNA, CDR3 protein. The D gene is left open where the match is weak. Clone size appears in some rows only: once, few, many, or a class for an expanded clone.

d_gene: TRBD1
j_gene: TRBJ2-3
abundance: NA
v_gene: TRBV29-1
CDR3nt: TGCAGCGTTGATGACAGGGGGCTTGACACAGATACGCAGTATTTT
CDR3aa: CSVDDRGLDTDTQYF

d_gene: TRBD2
j_gene: TRBJ2-3
abundance: NA
v_gene: TRBV6-5
CDR3nt: TGTGCCAGCAGCGGGGGGACAGATACGCAGTATTTT
CDR3aa: CASSGGTDTQYF

d_gene: NA
j_gene: TRBJ1-2
abundance: NA
v_gene: TRBV5-1
CDR3nt: TGCGCCAGCAGCTTGGATGGGGGCAATCTCCAGGGCTACACCTTC
CDR3aa: CASSLDGGNLQGYTF

d_gene: TRBD2
j_gene: TRBJ2-1
abundance: NA
v_gene: TRBV5-8
CDR3nt: TGTGCCAGCAGCTACCTAGAGCGGGGGTACAATGAGCAGTTCTTC
CDR3aa: CASSYLERGYNEQFF

d_gene: NA
j_gene: TRBJ1-1
abundance: NA
v_gene: TRBV19
CDR3nt: TGTGCCAGTACCGGGTACAGGGTAGAAGCTTTCTTT
CDR3aa: CASTGYRVEAFF

d_gene: TRBD1
j_gene: TRBJ1-1
abundance: NA
v_gene: TRBV4-1
CDR3nt: TGCGCCAGCAGCCGAGGGACAGGGAGGCCTGAAGCTTTCTTT
CDR3aa: CASSRGTGRPEAFF

d_gene: TRBD1
j_gene: TRBJ1-1
abundance: NA
v_gene: TRBV5-1
CDR3nt: TGCGCCAGCATGGGACAGCCGAACACTGAAGCTTTCTTT
CDR3aa: CASMGQPNTEAFF

d_gene: NA
j_gene: TRBJ1-2
abundance: NA
v_gene: TRBV7-8
CDR3nt: TGTGCCAGCAGCTCCGTGAACTATGGCTACACCTTC
CDR3aa: CASSSVNYGYTF

d_gene: TRBD2
j_gene: TRBJ2-7
abundance: few
v_gene: TRBV7-8
CDR3nt: TGTGCCAGCAGCTTAGCTCGGCTAGCGGGTTACTACGAGCAGTACTTC
CDR3aa: CASSLARLAGYYEQYF

d_gene: TRBD2
j_gene: TRBJ2-3
abundance: NA
v_gene: TRBV6-1
CDR3nt: TGTGCCAGCAGTGGATTAGCGGGAGACCGCACAGATACGCAGTATTTT
CDR3aa: CASSGLAGDRTDTQYF

d_gene: NA
j_gene: TRBJ1-1
abundance: NA
v_gene: TRBV12-3/TRBV12-4
CDR3nt: TGTGCCAGCACCGGTCCCAGGGCTGAAGCTTTCTTT
CDR3aa: CASTGPRAEAFF

d_gene: TRBD1
j_gene: TRBJ2-2
abundance: NA
v_gene: TRBV15
CDR3nt: TGTGCCACCAGCAGAGGAGGGGACAGGGGGCGTGGCGGGGAGCTGTTTTTT
CDR3aa: CATSRGGDRGRGGELFF

d_gene: NA
j_gene: TRBJ1-6
abundance: once
v_gene: TRBV6-5
CDR3nt: TGTGCCAGCAGCCTAGAGGACGGGGATAATTCACCCCTCCACTTT
CDR3aa: CASSLEDGDNSPLHF

d_gene: NA
j_gene: TRBJ1-1
abundance: NA
v_gene: TRBV7-6
CDR3nt: TGTGCCAGCAGCTTAGGGGGGCTTGGGGTGAACACTGAAGCTTTCTTT
CDR3aa: CASSLGGLGVNTEAFF

d_gene: NA
j_gene: TRBJ2-2
abundance: once
v_gene: TRBV2
CDR3nt: TGTGCCAGCAGTGAGGGGCTGACGAACACCGGGGAGCTGTTTTTT
CDR3aa: CASSEGLTNTGELFF

d_gene: TRBD1
j_gene: TRBJ1-1
abundance: NA
v_gene: TRBV6-5
CDR3nt: TGTGCCAGCAACCGCGGGACAGGGAACACTGAAGCTTTCTTT
CDR3aa: CASNRGTGNTEAFF

d_gene: NA
j_gene: TRBJ2-1
abundance: NA
v_gene: TRBV11-3
CDR3nt: TGTGCCAGCAGACCAACAGGGATCGATGAGCAGTTCTTC
CDR3aa: CASRPTGIDEQFF

d_gene: NA
j_gene: TRBJ2-3
abundance: NA
v_gene: TRBV11-2
CDR3nt: TGTGCCAGCAGCTCCGTCGGGGGAACCTGGGATACGCAGTATTTT
CDR3aa: CASSSVGGTWDTQYF

d_gene: NA
j_gene: TRBJ1-2
abundance: NA
v_gene: TRBV11-2
CDR3nt: TGTGCCAGCAGCCCAGAGGCGGCAGACTATGGCTACACCTTC
CDR3aa: CASSPEAADYGYTF

d_gene: TRBD2
j_gene: TRBJ2-3
abundance: NA
v_gene: TRBV7-2
CDR3nt: TGTGCCAGCAGCTTGGTCCTAGCGGGGGCAGATACGCAGTATTTT
CDR3aa: CASSLVLAGADTQYF

d_gene: NA
j_gene: TRBJ1-1
abundance: NA
v_gene: TRBV10-2
CDR3nt: TGCGCCAGCAGCGCAGCAGGCAGCACTGAAGCTTTCTTT
CDR3aa: CASSAAGSTEAFF

d_gene: TRBD2
j_gene: TRBJ2-5
abundance: NA
v_gene: TRBV2
CDR3nt: TGTGCCAGTTCAGCGGGAGTAGGGGAGACCCAGTACTTC
CDR3aa: CASSAGVGETQYF

d_gene: TRBD1
j_gene: TRBJ1-5
abundance: NA
v_gene: TRBV2
CDR3nt: TGTGCCAGCAGTCCTACAGGGGATCAGCCCCAGCATTTT
CDR3aa: CASSPTGDQPQHF

d_gene: NA
j_gene: TRBJ2-7
abundance: NA
v_gene: TRBV28
CDR3nt: TGTGCCTGGGCCGGTGGGGGGGCCCACGAGCAGTACTTC
CDR3aa: CAWAGGGAHEQYF

d_gene: NA
j_gene: TRBJ1-2
abundance: NA
v_gene: TRBV3-1/TRBV3-2
CDR3nt: TGTGCCAGCAGCCAAGGTTCGGGATATGGCTACACCTTC
CDR3aa: CASSQGSGYGYTF

d_gene: TRBD1
j_gene: TRBJ1-2
abundance: NA
v_gene: TRBV6-5
CDR3nt: TGTGCCAGCAGTTACTCAGCAGGGGGAGGCTATGGCTACACCTTC
CDR3aa: CASSYSAGGGYGYTF

d_gene: NA
j_gene: TRBJ1-4
abundance: NA
v_gene: TRBV28
CDR3nt: TGTGCCAGCAGTTTACCGGCCGGTGGGAGTGAAAAACTGTTTTTT
CDR3aa: CASSLPAGGSEKLFF

d_gene: NA
j_gene: TRBJ2-7
abundance: NA
v_gene: TRBV4-2
CDR3nt: TGTGCCAGCAGCCAACAGTCAACCGGGACTCCCTACGAGCAGTACTTC
CDR3aa: CASSQQSTGTPYEQYF

d_gene: NA
j_gene: TRBJ1-5
abundance: NA
v_gene: TRBV7-6
CDR3nt: TGTGCCAGCAGCTCGACAGCGAGCAATCAGCCCCAGCATTTT
CDR3aa: CASSSTASNQPQHF

d_gene: NA
j_gene: TRBJ2-5
abundance: once
v_gene: TRBV29-1
CDR3nt: TGCAGCGCGGGGCGGGACGGACAAGAGACCCAGTACTTC
CDR3aa: CSAGRDGQETQYF

d_gene: TRBD2
j_gene: TRBJ2-3
abundance: NA
v_gene: TRBV4-1
CDR3nt: TGCGCCAGCAGCCGAGCGGGAGCGGGGACAGATACGCAGTATTTT
CDR3aa: CASSRAGAGTDTQYF

d_gene: NA
j_gene: TRBJ1-2
abundance: NA
v_gene: TRBV19
CDR3nt: TGTGCCAGTTGGGCCTTTGTCCATGGCTACACCTTC
CDR3aa: CASWAFVHGYTF